This TCR beta chain was observed in a study of cytomegalovirus exposure and HLA in healthy donors. For the study at large: The 120 validation repertoires matched the 666 first-cohort repertoires in platform, a later analysis reported.

Study-wide findings and caveats: Cytomegalovirus status was reportedly diagnosed by the classifier with high specificity and sensitivity.

Using immunoSEQ multiplex PCR, the repertoire was profiled, and TCRdb retains in-frame clones only, with some absent. This sample carries roughly 49,000 clones, 94% of them seen once, and the ten largest clones take 7.8%. The donors were members of the roughly 120-subject validation cohort (separate from the approximately 670-subject first cohort). With regard to this clone: Its matching antigen is unknown.

The receptor's source is a young woman in good health and CMV-seropositive. Sequenced: PBMCs.

CDR3 DNA: TGTGCCAGCAGTTCGACAGGGGGCTATGGCTACACCTTC. It encodes CASSSTGGYGYTF. The rearrangement uses TRBV27 and TRBJ1-2; TRBD1 matches at 9 bases. Germline CDR1 MNHEY, CDR2 SMNVEV (reference sequence). The CDR3 totals 13 residues. J lost 4 bases, V lost 4 bases, and 1 base had no gene match.